This T cell receptor (beta chain) was observed in a study of T-cell reconstitution after alpha-beta-depleted transplantation in children. The V gene lost 0 bases and the J gene lost 3 bases, with 13 bases spanning the gap. The CDR3 totals 15 residues. Germline-derived CDR1 and CDR2 are SGHRS and YFSETQ. For TCRbeta, the library was prepared with unique molecular identifiers. Via MiXCR, TCRdb re-called the PCR reads, giving one row per CDR3 protein. This sample carries more than 200,000 distinct CDR3 sequences, 20% to 30% of them seen once, and the ten largest clones take around 2.5%. Study-wide findings and caveats: Most T-cell counts and diversity one year after the transplant came from T cells that were newly produced. Reports say that about two months after transplant, the alpha-beta T cells came out of several hundred graft clones that had expanded.

This clonotype was counted many times. Its antigen is unknown. Sequencing used PBMCs, obtained before TCRalphabeta/CD19-depleted stem cell transplant. The sequence was collected from a girl aged 2-10 years with Fanconi anemia, due to receive a stem cell transplant. This rearrangement joins TRBV5-1 to TRBJ2-7; D is undetermined. The CDR3 DNA reads TGCGCCAGCAGCTTGGGAGGCGACGGAGTCTACGAGCAGTACTTC. Translated: CASSLGGDGVYEQYF.